This TCR beta chain was recovered during a study of human T cells and chemical hapten exposure. Study information: Throughout the approximately 25-week study, diphenylcyclopropenone was applied weekly to the patients' scalps.

V was pared by 4 bases and J by 7 bases, with 14 bases between. Per the germline V gene, CDR1 is DFQATT and CDR2 is SNEGSKA (reference sequence). The CDR3 spans 13 residues. TCRdb re-called the RACE reads through MiXCR, storing one row per CDR3 protein. Among some 70,000 distinct CDR3 sequences listed, around 9.9% were seen once. In its sample, this clonotype is large. Specified time point: pre-sensitization, week 0. Noted treatment: therapeutic diphenylcyclopropenone sensitization with weekly scalp DPC. The source is a woman aged 50 to 60 with alopecia areata. Some clones in this sample may be carry-over from other donors' samples. The chain is built from TRBV20-1 and TRBJ2-4; no reliable D call. The sample in question was whole blood, obtained in connection with sensitization to the hapten diphenylcyclopropenone (DPC). The CDR3: CSATSVADNIQYF. The DNA of the CDR3 is TGCAGTGCTACGTCGGTAGCTGACAACATTCAGTACTTC.